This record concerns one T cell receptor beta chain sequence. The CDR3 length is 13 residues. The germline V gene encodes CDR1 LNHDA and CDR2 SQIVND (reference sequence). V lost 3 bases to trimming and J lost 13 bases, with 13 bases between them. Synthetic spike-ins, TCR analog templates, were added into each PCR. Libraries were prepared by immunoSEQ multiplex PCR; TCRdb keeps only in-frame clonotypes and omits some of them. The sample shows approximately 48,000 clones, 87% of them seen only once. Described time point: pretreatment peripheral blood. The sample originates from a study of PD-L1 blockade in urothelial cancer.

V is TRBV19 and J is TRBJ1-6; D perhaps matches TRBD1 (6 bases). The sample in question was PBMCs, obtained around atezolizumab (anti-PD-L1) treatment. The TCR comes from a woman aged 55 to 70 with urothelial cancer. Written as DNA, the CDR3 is TGTGCCAGTAGTATTGGGGGCCCGGTCCCCCTCCACTTT. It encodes CASSIGGPVPLHF. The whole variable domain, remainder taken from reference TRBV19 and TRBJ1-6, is DGGITQSPKYLFRKEGQNVTLSCEQNLNHDAMYWYRQDPGQGLRLIYYSQIVNDFQKGDIAEGYSVSREKKESFPLTVTSAQKNPTAFYLCASSIGGPVPLHFGNGTRLTVT.